One and the same sample provided the 31 T cell receptor beta chains below, sequenced in a study of T cell changes during pregnancy in multiple sclerosis. This table comes from immunoSEQ multiplex PCR, and its TCRdb copy is limited to in-frame clones, with some not included. The sample shows 45,000 to 50,000 clones, roughly 92% of them seen only once. This material consisted of CD8+ T cells from peripheral blood mononuclear cells, taken before pregnancy. The origin of the receptors is a female donor with multiple sclerosis, enrolled in a pregnancy study.

V gene TRBV27 combines with J gene TRBJ2-5, with a possible D match to TRBD2 (5 bases). The CDR3 loop spans 13 amino acids. V lost 6 bases and J 5 bases, leaving 13 bases between the germline ends. Germline V gene sequence: CDR1 MNHEY, CDR2 SMNVEV (reference sequence). The CDR3 region is CASRPWLAETQYF. The CDR3 region has the DNA TGTGCCAGCAGACCCTGGCTAGCTGAGACCCAGTACTTC.

V is TRBV25-1 and J is TRBJ1-1; perhaps TRBD1 as D (5 bases). This CDR3 has 14 amino acids. Trimming shortened V by 3 bases and J by 0 bases, and 8 bases separated the two germline ends. The germline CDR1 and CDR2 sequences are MGHDK and SYGVNS. The CDR3 loop is CASSEQGLNTEAFF. In DNA, the CDR3 is TGTGCCAGCAGTGAGCAGGGCTTGAACACTGAAGCTTTCTTT. Using reference TRBV25-1 and TRBJ1-1 for the parts outside the CDR3, the full variable domain is EADIYQTPRYLVIGTGKKITLECSQTMGHDKMYWYQQDPGMELHLIHYSYGVNSTEKGDLSSESTVSRIRTEHFPLTLESARPSHTSQYLCASSEQGLNTEAFFGQGTRLTVV.

CDR3 residues: CASSLVPSGGVYEQYF. CDR3 DNA sequence: TGTGCCAGCAGCTTAGTGCCTAGCGGGGGAGTCTACGAGCAGTACTTC. The V and J genes are TRBV11-1 and TRBJ2-7; TRBD2 matches at 10 bases. Germline trimming cut 1 base from V and 3 bases from J; bases unmatched to any gene: 6. The length of the CDR3 is 16 residues. Germline CDR1 and CDR2: SGHAT and FQDESV (reference sequence). Based on the CDR3 plus reference TRBV11-1 and TRBJ2-7, the full variable domain is EAEVAQSPRYKITEKSQAVAFWCDPISGHATLYWYRQILGQGPELLVQFQDESVVDDSQLPKDRFSAERLKGVDSTLKIQPAELGDSAMYLCASSLVPSGGVYEQYFGPGTRLTVT.

The V and J genes are TRBV27 and TRBJ1-1, with D perhaps TRBD1 (6 bases). Trimming cost V 2 bases and J 5 bases, with 12 bases left between them. The germline V gene has CDR1 MNHEY and CDR2 SMNVEV (reference sequence). This CDR3 is 14 amino acids long. This CDR3 reads CASSLPGGRTEAFF. The CDR3 DNA reads TGTGCCAGCAGTTTACCGGGGGGGCGAACTGAAGCTTTCTTT.

With regard to this clone: One end of the junction is discordant with germline, which a read error may explain. The chain links TRBV6-1 to TRBJ2-1; 9 nucleotides align to TRBD2. The V gene's germline CDR1 is MNHNS and CDR2 SASEGT. This CDR3 region has 16 residues. The CDR3 sequence: CASREVAGEAYNEQFF. CDR3 in DNA: TGTGCCAGCAGGGAAGTAGCGGGAGAGGCCTACAATGAGCAGTTCTTC.

The J gene is TRBJ1-2, the V gene TRBV19; maybe TRBD1 (6 bases). The CDR3 has 11 residues. From germline, CDR1 is LNHDA and CDR2 SQIVND (reference sequence). V lost 11 bases, J lost 6 bases, and 13 bases lay in between. The CDR3 nucleotides are TGTGCCGCCCGCCAGGGGAATGGCTACACCTTC. It is translated as CAARQGNGYTF.

The chain has TRBV27 and TRBJ1-2; TRBD1 matches at 10 bases. Germline CDR1 MNHEY, CDR2 SMNVEV (reference sequence). The V segment lost 3 bases and the J segment 1 base; nucleotides outside the gene matches: 2. This CDR3 has 15 residues. The CDR3 bases are TGTGCCAGCAGTTTCTGGGACAGGGGTAACTATGGCTACACCTTC. Translating it yields CASSFWDRGNYGYTF.

The chain has TRBV29-1 and TRBJ2-7; no clear D gene. The germline V gene encodes CDR1 SQVTM and CDR2 ANQGSEA. CDR3 length: 13 residues. Trimming pared 3 bases from V and 0 bases from J, leaving 9 bases between. CDR3 sequence reads: CSVEAGSSYEQYF. CDR3 nucleotides: TGCAGCGTTGAGGCAGGATCCTCCTACGAGCAGTACTTC.

The chain has TRBV19 and TRBJ1-1; D uncertain. The germline V gene encodes CDR1 LNHDA and CDR2 SQIVND (reference sequence). The germline V and J ends were trimmed by 1 base and 0 bases, with 12 bases remaining between them. The CDR3 sequence is 16 residues long. CDR3 loop: CASSIALGRLNTEAFF. The CDR3 bases are TGTGCCAGTAGTATAGCTTTGGGCAGATTGAACACTGAAGCTTTCTTT.

The V call is TRBV29-1, the J call TRBJ2-2, with D possibly being TRBD2 (6 bases). Germline loops: CDR1 SQVTM, CDR2 ANQGSEA. Trimming shortened V by 6 bases and J by 7 bases, and 12 bases separated the two germline ends. The CDR3 sequence is 12 residues long. DNA of the CDR3: TGCAGCGTCCAGACGCGGGGCGGGGAGCTGTTTTTT. This gives the protein CSVQTRGGELFF.

The chain carries TRBV28 and TRBJ2-5; no definite D call. Trimming pared 3 bases from V and 2 bases from J, leaving 4 bases between. The CDR3 is made up of 12 amino acids. Per germline, CDR1 MDHEN and CDR2 SYDVKM. CDR3 sequence (DNA): TGTGCCAGCAGTTTCCCGCAAGAGACCCAGTACTTC. This codes for CASSFPQETQYF.

In this sample, this clone turned up once. This chain connects TRBV27 to TRBJ2-7; 9 bases are shared with TRBD2. CDR1 is MNHEY and CDR2 is SMNVEV in the germline V gene (reference sequence). This CDR3 has 15 residues. V lost 2 bases and J lost 2; bases outside the gene matches: 4. CDR3 sequence reads: CASSLNAGGPYEQYF. Here the CDR3 DNA reads TGTGCCAGCAGTTTAAACGCGGGAGGGCCCTACGAGCAGTACTTC.

The chain links TRBV29-1 to TRBJ2-1; maybe TRBD2 (5 bases). With 4 bases removed from V and 8 bases from J, the gap between germline ends came to 24 bases. Germline lookup yields CDR1 SQVTM and CDR2 ANQGSEA. The CDR3 length is 16 residues. CDR3 residues: CSVAPHTRGDGDEQFF. In DNA, the CDR3 is TGCAGCGTTGCCCCCCATACTCGGGGTGACGGCGATGAGCAGTTCTTC.

This rearrangement joins TRBV5-1 to TRBJ2-1; TRBD1 aligns across 12 bases. The ends lost 0 bases at V and 8 bases at J; junction bases unmatched: 6. Per germline, CDR1 SGHRS and CDR2 YFSETQ. This CDR3 has 16 residues. This CDR3 reads CASSLATGQGADEQFF. The CDR3 DNA sequence: TGCGCCAGCAGCTTGGCGACGGGACAGGGGGCCGATGAGCAGTTCTTC.

The gene calls are TRBV9 and TRBJ2-7; 10 bases map to TRBD1. Per the germline V gene, CDR1 is SGDLS and CDR2 is YYNGEE. The CDR3 has 15 amino acids. The ends lost 0 bases at V and 1 base at J; junction bases unmatched: 1. The CDR3 loop is CASSVGTGGSYEQYF. CDR3 bases: TGTGCCAGCAGCGTAGGGACAGGGGGGTCCTACGAGCAGTACTTC.

For this clone: The junction differs from germline at one of its ends, possibly a read error. The rearrangement joins TRBV7-8 to TRBJ2-1, with TRBD2 as a possible D gene (6 bases). The CDR3 contains 15 residues. Looked up from germline, CDR1 is SGHVS and CDR2 is FQNEAQ. The CDR3 loop reads CASSFWSGSGDPGLF. CDR3 sequence (DNA): TGTGCCAGCAGCTTTTGGAGCGGGTCTGGGGACCCCGGGCTCTTC.

The chain links TRBV7-9 to TRBJ2-5; tentative D call: TRBD2 (6 bases). The CDR3 is made up of 17 amino acids. Between the trimmed V and J ends, which lost 7 bases and 1 base, there was a span of 22 bases. Germline CDR1 is SEHNR and CDR2 is FQNEAQ (reference sequence). The CDR3 sequence: CASTSGVFVTAQETQYF. In DNA, the CDR3 is TGTGCCAGCACTTCGGGGGTTTTCGTCACAGCCCAAGAGACCCAGTACTTC.

This chain connects TRBV27 to TRBJ1-5; D unclear. Germline V gives CDR1 MNHEY, CDR2 SMNVEV (reference sequence). The V end lost 4 bases, the J end lost 0 bases, and 4 bases lay between the germline ends. The CDR3 consists of 13 residues. In DNA form, the CDR3 reads TGTGCCAGCAGTTCTTCTAGCAATCAGCCCCAGCATTTT. This encodes CASSSSSNQPQHF.

The rearrangement links TRBV5-1 to TRBJ2-1, with 10 nucleotides matching TRBD2. This CDR3 is built from 15 residues. Germline CDR1 is SGHRS and CDR2 is YFSETQ. Trimming cost V 4 bases and J 3 bases; bases outside gene matches: 4. The CDR3 sequence: CASSPLAGYYNEQFF. In nucleotides, the CDR3 is TGCGCCAGCAGCCCACTAGCGGGATACTACAATGAGCAGTTCTTC.

This sequence joins TRBV7-9 and TRBJ1-1, with TRBD1 as a possible D gene (5 bases). Trimming removed 7 bases from V and 0 bases from J, with 15 bases in between. The germline V gene has CDR1 SEHNR and CDR2 FQNEAQ (reference sequence). The CDR3 totals 15 residues. The CDR3 bases are TGTGCCAGCACCGACTTAGGGGCGATGAACACTGAAGCTTTCTTT. Amino acid sequence: CASTDLGAMNTEAFF.

V usage is TRBV19 and J usage is TRBJ1-5; D not resolved. Trimming removed 6 bases at V and 4 bases at J, with 16 bases between. CDR3 length equals 15 residues. Germline assignment: CDR1 LNHDA and CDR2 SQIVND (reference sequence). The CDR3 protein is CASSPWGDPNQPQHF. The DNA for the CDR3 is TGTGCCAGTAGCCCGTGGGGAGATCCAAATCAGCCCCAGCATTTT.

This clone has more than one count but fewer than ten. The chain uses TRBV6-4 and TRBJ2-2; 7 bases line up with TRBD2. The CDR3 spans 14 residues. The germline V gene has CDR1 MRHNA and CDR2 SNTAGT. V lost 4 bases, J lost 6 bases, and 5 bases stayed unmatched. The CDR3 reads CASSAREESGELFF. In DNA form, the CDR3 reads TGTGCCAGCAGTGCACGGGAGGAGTCCGGGGAGCTGTTTTTT.

The chain carries TRBV15 and TRBJ2-3, with 9 bases matching TRBD1. Germline values: CDR1 LNHNV, CDR2 YYDKDF (reference sequence). CDR3 length: 15 amino acids. V lost 0 bases, J lost 4 bases, and 2 bases stayed unmatched. Written as DNA, the CDR3 is TGTGCCACCAGCAGAGAGACAGGGGGGTCAGATACGCAGTATTTT. Its translation: CATSRETGGSDTQYF.

The chain employs TRBV25-1 and TRBJ2-1; 11 bases align to TRBD2. Unmatched junction bases numbered 14, after V lost 4 bases and J lost 9 bases. The CDR3 runs to 17 residues. Germline CDR1 reads MGHDK; CDR2 reads SYGVNS. In DNA form, the CDR3 reads TGTGCCAGCAGTGGGTGGACTAGCGGGTTCACCACCATTGAGCAGTTCTTC. This translates into CASSGWTSGFTTIEQFF.

This clone appeared once. The chain recombines TRBV19 with TRBJ2-1, with 12 bases that match TRBD2. CDR3 size: 14 residues. Germline CDR1 reads LNHDA; CDR2 reads SQIVND (reference sequence). J gave up 6 bases and V 7 bases, and 4 bases lay outside the gene matches. The CDR3 loop reads CASTLAGGPNEQFF. The CDR3 bases are TGTGCCAGTACCCTAGCGGGAGGGCCCAATGAGCAGTTCTTC. The full variable domain, in which reference TRBV19 and TRBJ2-1 provide the parts outside the CDR3, is DGGITQSPKYLFRKEGQNVTLSCEQNLNHDAMYWYRQDPGQGLRLIYYSQIVNDFQKGDIAEGYSVSREKKESFPLTVTSAQKNPTAFYLCASTLAGGPNEQFFGPGTRLTVL.

V usage is TRBV5-6 and J usage is TRBJ2-7; 9 nucleotides align to TRBD2. The CDR3 length is 13 residues. Unmatched junction bases numbered 3, after V lost 3 bases and J lost 5 bases. The germline CDR1 and CDR2 sequences are SGHDT and YYEEEE. CDR3 sequence: CASSSGTSHEQYF. CDR3 nucleotides: TGTGCCAGCAGCTCTGGGACTAGCCACGAGCAGTACTTC.

This clone has a single count. The V call is TRBV27, the J call TRBJ2-7; a possible D gene is TRBD1 (5 bases). Germline CDR1 and CDR2: MNHEY and SMNVEV (reference sequence). The CDR3 contains 16 residues. V was shortened by 2 bases and J by 6 bases, with 20 bases between the two germline ends. CDR3 residues: CASSLIVAQGRSEQYF. The DNA for the CDR3 is TGTGCCAGCAGTTTAATCGTGGCCCAGGGTAGGTCCGAGCAGTACTTC.

V and J are TRBV4-1 and TRBJ2-1; no definite D call. Germline CDR1 reads MGHRA; CDR2 reads YSYEKL. The germline V and J ends were trimmed by 0 bases and 1 base, with 22 bases remaining between them. The CDR3 has 20 residues. The CDR3 here is CASSQESRPPGRDSYNEQFF. In nucleotides, the CDR3 is TGCGCCAGCAGCCAAGAATCCCGGCCTCCAGGCCGCGATTCCTACAATGAGCAGTTCTTC.

The chain has TRBV10-2 and TRBJ1-1, with a tentative D call TRBD1 (6 bases). Trimming pared 0 bases from V and 0 bases from J, leaving 17 bases between. There are 18 residues in the CDR3. Germline-derived CDR1 and CDR2 are WSHSY and SAAADI. In DNA form, the CDR3 reads TGCGCCAGCAGTGAGTCCTTCCCCCAGGGGTCGGTGAACACTGAAGCTTTCTTT. This gives the protein CASSESFPQGSVNTEAFF.

This rearrangement joins TRBV6-6 to TRBJ2-2, with TRBD1 matching over 8 bases. CDR3 length: 16 amino acids. In germline, CDR1 is MNHNY, CDR2 SVGAGI (reference sequence). J was trimmed by 4 bases and V by 2 bases; bases with no gene match: 6. CDR3 in amino acids: CASSYRQGAITGELFF. In DNA, the CDR3 is TGTGCCAGCAGTTACCGGCAGGGGGCTATCACCGGGGAGCTGTTTTTT.

The chain is built from TRBV6-5 and TRBJ1-1; perhaps TRBD1 as D (6 bases). CDR1 and CDR2 from the germline V gene are MNHEY and SVGAGI. The V and J ends lost 2 bases and 5 bases respectively, with 18 bases between them. The CDR3 totals 16 residues. CDR3 protein: CASSYGTPGLGTEAFF. The CDR3 DNA sequence: TGTGCCAGCAGTTACGGGACACCCGGATTGGGAACTGAAGCTTTCTTT.